The 28 T cell receptor beta chains presented below share a single source sample, sequenced in a study of blood T cell repertoires in COVID-19. Profiled with immunoSEQ multiplex PCR; TCRdb holds only in-frame clones, not every one. The sample lists almost 200,000 clones, roughly 90% occurring once. Material: peripheral blood. The receptors stem from a woman aged 70-85 years with acute or convalescent COVID-19.

V and J are TRBV10-2 and TRBJ2-7; D is uncertain. CDR1 and CDR2 from the germline V gene are WSHSY and SAAADI. Trimming pared 1 base from V and 3 bases from J, leaving 4 bases between. CDR3 size: 12 residues. The CDR3 reads CASSELSYEQYF. CDR3 nucleotides: TGCGCCAGCAGTGAGTTGAGCTACGAGCAGTACTTC.

The chain carries TRBV19 and TRBJ1-1; 7 nucleotides align to TRBD1. This CDR3 region has 17 residues. Germline CDR1 reads LNHDA; CDR2 reads SQIVND (reference sequence). The ends lost 8 bases at V and 1 base at J; junction bases unmatched: 16. In DNA, the CDR3 is TGTGCCAGTGTACAGGGGAACCTTGGGGGAGGGAACACTGAAGCTTTCTTT. Translation gives CASVQGNLGGGNTEAFF.

This chain uses TRBV28 with TRBJ2-2; 7 positions agree with TRBD2. V lost 6 bases and J lost 3; bases outside the gene matches: 4. This CDR3 region has 14 residues. Germline CDR1 is MDHEN and CDR2 is SYDVKM. CDR3 DNA sequence: TGTGCCAGCAGGGCGGGAGCTTACACCGGGGAGCTGTTTTTT. As protein: CASRAGAYTGELFF.

J is TRBJ2-5 and V is TRBV12-5; D remains unclear. CDR3 size: 14 residues. The germline CDR1 and CDR2 sequences are LGHNT and FRNRAP. V lost 3 bases to trimming and J lost 2 bases, with 10 bases between them. CDR3: CASGFGGRQETQYF. In DNA, the CDR3 is TGTGCTAGTGGTTTCGGCGGTCGTCAAGAGACCCAGTACTTC.

The CDR3 coding sequence is TGTGCCAGCTCGCTCACAGGGGTCGGGGCGTCCTACGAGCAGTACTTC. It codes for CASSLTGVGASYEQYF. This rearrangement joins TRBV18 to TRBJ2-7, with 7 bases that match TRBD1. Germline CDR1 and CDR2: KGHSH and LQKENI. The CDR3 covers 16 residues. After removal of 6 bases from V and 1 base from J, the junction contained 12 bases not matched to a gene.

V and J are TRBV7-9 and TRBJ1-2; D is unclear. The CDR3 runs 11 residues. The ends were cut back, 9 bases at V and 8 bases at J, with 13 bases in the middle. The V gene's germline CDR1 is SEHNR and CDR2 FQNEAQ (reference sequence). CDR3 nucleotide sequence: TGTGCCAGTACCGAGAAATCGGGCTACACCTTC. Its protein product is CASTEKSGYTF.

This clone was picked up a small number of times. The V gene is TRBV18, the J gene TRBJ1-1, with D unclear. In germline, CDR1 is KGHSH, CDR2 LQKENI. Trimming took 6 bases from V and 0 from J, leaving 8 bases between them. The CDR3 is 13 residues long. CDR3: CASSPDMNTEAFF. In DNA, the CDR3 is TGTGCCAGCTCCCCCGACATGAACACTGAAGCTTTCTTT. The full variable domain, its missing parts supplied by reference TRBV18 and TRBJ1-1, is NAGVMQNPRHLVRRRGQEARLRCSPMKGHSHVYWYRQLPEEGLKFMVYLQKENIIDESGMPKERFSAEFPKEGPSILRIQQVVRGDSAAYFCASSPDMNTEAFFGQGTRLTVV.

The rearrangement links TRBV14 to TRBJ2-2; no definite D call. Trimming removed 0 bases at V and 1 base at J, with 6 bases between. Germline V gene data show CDR1 as SGHDN and CDR2 as FVKESK. This CDR3 has 15 amino acids. In DNA form, the CDR3 reads TGTGCCAGCAGCCAAGACTTCAGGAACACCGGGGAGCTGTTTTTT. Translation: CASSQDFRNTGELFF.

The V gene is TRBV6-2 or TRBV6-3, the J gene TRBJ1-5; 7 bases map to TRBD1. With 5 bases clipped from V and 0 bases from J, the junction kept 7 bases outside the gene matches. This CDR3 contains 16 residues. Germline CDR1 is MNHEY and CDR2 is SVGEGT. This CDR3 reads CASSHQGGPSNQPQHF. DNA of the CDR3: TGTGCCAGCAGTCACCAGGGGGGACCTAGCAATCAGCCCCAGCATTTT.

This chain uses TRBV18 with TRBJ1-4; D remains ambiguous. CDR1 KGHSH and CDR2 LQKENI come from the germline V gene. The CDR3 spans 15 residues. With 1 base removed from V and 5 bases from J, the gap between germline ends came to 11 bases. The CDR3 region is CASSPLGTENEKLFF. The CDR3 bases are TGTGCCAGCTCACCACTCGGAACAGAGAATGAAAAACTGTTTTTT.

This clone was observed a handful of times. The rearrangement links TRBV10-1 to TRBJ2-3; the D gene is possibly TRBD2 (6 bases). Germline V CDR1 and CDR2: WNHNN, SYGVQD (reference sequence). CDR3 length equals 11 residues. V lost 8 bases and J 6 bases, leaving 9 bases between the germline ends. The CDR3 is CASGGFDTQYF. CDR3 DNA: TGCGCCAGCGGAGGGTTCGATACGCAGTATTTT.

V is TRBV3-1 (or the pseudogene TRBV3-2) and J is TRBJ2-7, with D hard to call. The length of the CDR3 is 12 residues. In germline, CDR1 is LGHDT, CDR2 YNNKEL (reference sequence). V shed 1 base and J shed 4 bases, with 5 bases lying between them. CDR3 residues: CASSQVSYEQYF. The CDR3 nucleotides are TGTGCCAGCAGCCAAGTGAGTTACGAGCAGTACTTC.

This clone showed up just once. V gene TRBV5-6 combines with J gene TRBJ2-7; 7 bases line up with TRBD2. The germline V gene encodes CDR1 SGHDT and CDR2 YYEEEE. The J segment lost 4 bases and the V segment lost 3 bases, leaving 10 bases of the junction unmatched. This CDR3 is 15 amino acids long. The CDR3 here is CASSSPQAGPYEQYF. The CDR3 DNA reads as TGTGCCAGCAGCTCCCCCCAAGCGGGACCTTACGAGCAGTACTTC.

This chain connects TRBV9 to TRBJ2-7, with TRBD1 matching over 9 bases. The germline V gene has CDR1 SGDLS and CDR2 YYNGEE. Germline trimming cut 0 bases from V and 2 bases from J; bases unmatched to any gene: 3. This CDR3 has 15 amino acids. The CDR3 DNA is TGTGCCAGCAGCGTAGGAAGACAGGGGGCCTACGAGCAGTACTTC. Encoded protein: CASSVGRQGAYEQYF.

V and J are TRBV4-2 and TRBJ1-4; 10 bases are shared with TRBD1. Trimming removed 8 bases from V and 3 bases from J; junction bases left unmatched: 3. Per the germline V gene, CDR1 is LGHNA and CDR2 is YNFKEQ. The CDR3 runs to 14 residues. CDR3 coding DNA: TGTGCCAGCGGGGGACAGGGGTCTAATGAAAAACTGTTTTTT. It is translated as CASGGQGSNEKLFF.

The chain carries TRBV4-1 and TRBJ2-1; TRBD2 aligns across 12 bases. Losses at the gene ends were 1 base for V and 5 bases for J; bases not matched to a gene: 9. The CDR3 covers 18 residues. From germline, CDR1 is MGHRA and CDR2 YSYEKL. The CDR3 nucleotides read TGCGCCAGCAGCCAAGGTATACTAGCGGGGGGCCCCCACAATGAGCAGTTCTTC. This encodes CASSQGILAGGPHNEQFF.

This sequence joins TRBV28 and TRBJ1-1; maybe TRBD1 (6 bases). Per germline, CDR1 MDHEN and CDR2 SYDVKM. V gave up 6 bases and J gave up 0 bases, with 17 bases separating them. The CDR3 covers 16 residues. CDR3: CASRTKRGALNTEAFF. CDR3 sequence (DNA): TGTGCCAGCAGGACAAAGCGGGGGGCCTTGAACACTGAAGCTTTCTTT.

The V call is TRBV3-1 (or the pseudogene TRBV3-2), the J call TRBJ1-1, with 7 bases lining up with TRBD1. V lost 3 bases to trimming and J lost 1 base; unmatched junction nucleotides: 2. In germline, CDR1 is LGHDT, CDR2 YNNKEL (reference sequence). This CDR3 is built from 14 residues. DNA of the CDR3: TGTGCCAGCAGCCAGTACAGGGGGAACACTGAAGCTTTCTTT. It codes for CASSQYRGNTEAFF.

The chain links TRBV5-8 to TRBJ2-4; 7 nucleotides agree with TRBD1. The CDR3 sequence is 14 residues long. Unmatched junction bases numbered 6, after V lost 2 bases and J lost 7 bases. Germline values: CDR1 SGHTS, CDR2 YDEGEE. In DNA form, the CDR3 reads TGTGCCAGCAGCTTACGAGGGGGCGCGAACATTCAGTACTTC. It translates to CASSLRGGANIQYF.

This chain joins TRBV23-1 and TRBJ2-1; tentative D call: TRBD2 (7 bases). TRBV23-1 is designated an ORF whose function remains uncertain. V shed 0 bases and J shed 1 base, with 19 bases lying between them. CDR3 length: 19 amino acids. The CDR3 region has the DNA TGCGCCAGCAGTCAATCGCGGCCAGCGGGGACACTTTCCTACAATGAGCAGTTCTTC. This codes for CASSQSRPAGTLSYNEQFF.

The chain recombines TRBV18 with TRBJ1-1; no clear D. Germline lookup yields CDR1 KGHSH and CDR2 LQKENI. The CDR3 contains 13 residues. The germline V and J ends were trimmed by 6 bases and 2 bases, with 10 bases remaining between them. The CDR3 nucleotides read TGTGCCAGCTCTGCGGTCGGAAACACTGAAGCTTTCTTT. Protein: CASSAVGNTEAFF.

Only one count was recorded for this clone. The V call is TRBV10-3, the J call TRBJ2-7, with TRBD2 matching 16 bases. V gave up 3 bases and J gave up 2 bases; unmatched junction bases: 4. The CDR3 consists of 17 residues. CDR1 is ENHRY and CDR2 is SYGVKD in the germline V gene. CDR3 nucleotides: TGTGCCATCAGTGATCTCGGGACTAGCGGGAGGGCCTACGAGCAGTACTTC. Its translation is CAISDLGTSGRAYEQYF.

The gene calls are TRBV27 and TRBJ2-2; TRBD1 aligns across 8 bases. This CDR3 comprises 17 residues. Per the germline V gene, CDR1 is MNHEY and CDR2 is SMNVEV (reference sequence). The V and J ends lost 5 bases and 0 bases, in that order; junction bases with no gene match: 8. The CDR3 bases are TGTGCCAGCAGTCCAGGACAGGGAATCTCGAACACCGGGGAGCTGTTTTTT. It specifies CASSPGQGISNTGELFF.

CDR3 sequence (DNA): TGTGCCAGCAGGTACACAGATACGCAGTATTTT. As protein: CASRYTDTQYF. V and J are TRBV6-5 and TRBJ2-3, with D hard to call. Trimming took off 6 bases at V and 2 bases at J, with 3 bases between the two ends. The CDR3 length is 11 residues. Germline V lookup: CDR1 MNHEY, CDR2 SVGAGI.

The rearrangement joins TRBV7-8 to TRBJ2-4, with TRBD2 matching over 7 bases. V shed 5 bases, J shed 1 base, and the junction held 8 bases outside the gene matches. CDR3 length: 16 residues. CDR1 and CDR2 (germline): SGHVS, FQNEAQ. The CDR3 protein is CASSPRDGGAKNIQYF. The CDR3 coding sequence is TGTGCCAGCAGCCCCAGGGACGGGGGGGCCAAAAACATTCAGTACTTC.

This sequence joins TRBV5-1 and TRBJ1-1; D possibly corresponds to TRBD1 (6 bases). The CDR3 loop spans 17 amino acids. Germline values: CDR1 SGHRS, CDR2 YFSETQ. Trimming left V 2 bases short and J 0 bases short, with 17 bases between. The CDR3 region is CASSFQQGSLMNTEAFF. CDR3 nucleotides: TGCGCCAGCAGCTTTCAACAGGGTTCCCTCATGAACACTGAAGCTTTCTTT.

This clone was seen only once. CDR3 DNA: TGTGCCAGCAGTCAGTACTACGAGCAGTACTTC. This encodes CASSQYYEQYF. The chain carries TRBV27 and TRBJ2-7; D gene ambiguous. The CDR3 contains 11 residues. Germline values: CDR1 MNHEY, CDR2 SMNVEV (reference sequence). V was cut by 5 bases and J by 3 bases, with 5 bases left in between.

The V and J genes are TRBV29-1 and TRBJ2-5, with TRBD1 matching 9 bases. After removal of 6 bases from V and 3 bases from J, the junction contained 11 bases not matched to a gene. The germline CDR1 and CDR2 sequences are SQVTM and ANQGSEA. The CDR3 runs to 15 residues. The CDR3 coding sequence is TGCAGCGTACAAACCGGGACAGGGTTTAAAGAGACCCAGTACTTC. Its protein is CSVQTGTGFKETQYF.